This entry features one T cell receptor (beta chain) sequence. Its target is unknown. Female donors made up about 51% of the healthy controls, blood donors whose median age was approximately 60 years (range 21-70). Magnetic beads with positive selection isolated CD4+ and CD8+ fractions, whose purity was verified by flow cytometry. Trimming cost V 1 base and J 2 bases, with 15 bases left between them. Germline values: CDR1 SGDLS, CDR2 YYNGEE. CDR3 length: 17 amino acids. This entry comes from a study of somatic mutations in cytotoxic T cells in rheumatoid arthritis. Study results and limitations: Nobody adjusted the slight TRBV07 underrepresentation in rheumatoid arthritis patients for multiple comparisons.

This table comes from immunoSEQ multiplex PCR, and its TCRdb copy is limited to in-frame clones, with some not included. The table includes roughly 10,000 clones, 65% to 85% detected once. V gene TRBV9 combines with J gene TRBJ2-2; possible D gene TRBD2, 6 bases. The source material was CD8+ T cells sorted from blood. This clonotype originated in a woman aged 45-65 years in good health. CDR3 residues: CASSVPSGLRNTGELFF. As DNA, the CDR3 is TGTGCCAGCAGCGTACCCTCTGGACTAAGAAACACCGGGGAGCTGTTTTTT.